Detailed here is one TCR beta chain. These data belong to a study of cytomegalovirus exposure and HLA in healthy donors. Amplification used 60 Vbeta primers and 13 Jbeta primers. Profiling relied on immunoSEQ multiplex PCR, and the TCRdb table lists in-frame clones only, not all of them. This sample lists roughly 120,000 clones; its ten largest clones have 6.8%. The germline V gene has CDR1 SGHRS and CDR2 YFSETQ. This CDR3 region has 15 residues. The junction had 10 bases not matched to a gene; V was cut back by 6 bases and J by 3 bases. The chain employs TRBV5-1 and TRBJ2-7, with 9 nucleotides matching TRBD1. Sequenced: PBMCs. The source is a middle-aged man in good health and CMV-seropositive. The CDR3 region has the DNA TGCGCCAGCAACCCCGGGGACAGGGTTGGCTACGAGCAGTACTTC. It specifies CASNPGDRVGYEQYF.